Reported below is one T cell receptor beta chain. What it recognizes is unknown. Profiling relied on immunoSEQ multiplex PCR, and the TCRdb table lists in-frame clones only, not all of them. The data show 13,000 to 15,000 clones, with more than 65% seen just once and roughly an eighth held by the top ten. The entry originates in a study of immune cell composition in non-small cell lung cancer. Points from the study as a whole: It was not proven that tumour-reactive clones equal dominant tumour-associated clones. Squamous lung tumours showed higher top 10 clone scores and clonality than adenocarcinomas. No significant correlation existed between pack-years smoked and tumour clonality. Overall clonality, unlike maximal tumour-associated clone frequency, did not predict TIL reactivity.

Per germline, CDR1 SGHTA and CDR2 FQGNSA. V trimming: 4 bases; J trimming: 5 bases; junction bases outside the gene matches: 10. The CDR3 has 15 residues. This chain uses TRBV7-2 with TRBJ2-7; 8 bases match TRBD1. The clonotype originates from a human donor with non-small cell lung cancer. Source material: lung tumor tissue. The CDR3 sequence is CASSSQGAGYNEQYF. CDR3 nucleotides: TGTGCCAGCAGCTCTCAGGGGGCCGGTTATAACGAGCAGTACTTC. Combining the CDR3 with reference TRBV7-2 and TRBJ2-7 gives the whole variable domain GAGVSQSPSNKVTEKGKDVELRCDPISGHTALYWYRQSLGQGLEFLIYFQGNSAPDKSGLPSDRFSAERTGGSVSTLTIQRTQQEDSAVYLCASSSQGAGYNEQYFGPGTRLTVT.